The rows below give T cell receptor beta chains drawn from one sample of a study of blood T cell repertoires in COVID-19. Here immunoSEQ multiplex PCR was the method, and the copy in TCRdb shows in-frame clones only, minus some. There are tens of thousands of clones in the sample; 83% occur only once, and about 2% lies in the top ten. Source material: peripheral blood. These receptors were collected from a woman in her sixties or seventies with acute or convalescent COVID-19. The CDR3 runs from the conserved cysteine through the conserved F or W. Each record gives: V gene, D gene, J gene, CDR3 protein. D genes are given only for firm matches.

>TRBV7-8|.|TRBJ2-2
CASTPPGQANTGELFF
>TRBV7-9|.|TRBJ2-7
CASGGLEQYF
>TRBV3-1/TRBV3-2|.|TRBJ1-1
CASSQFRGSTEAFF
>TRBV6-5|TRBD1|TRBJ1-1
CASSPVTGGLTEAFF
>TRBV18|.|TRBJ1-6
CASSPSGQQTPLHF
>TRBV6-5|TRBD2|TRBJ2-7
CASSYSVAGGPYEQYF
>TRBV28|.|TRBJ1-6
CASTSSSYNSPLHF
>TRBV7-8|TRBD2|TRBJ2-3
CASGGVYTRKADTQYF
>TRBV7-9|TRBD1|TRBJ2-5
CASSSRRTGLETQYF
>TRBV5-1|TRBD1|TRBJ1-2
CASRLDRALYGYTF
>TRBV15|.|TRBJ2-5
CATSAAARAFQETQYF
>TRBV2|.|TRBJ1-1
CASSERENTEAFF
>TRBV30|TRBD1|TRBJ2-2
CAGKGQPNTGELFF
>TRBV5-1|TRBD1|TRBJ1-3
CASSLVGLPTGDTIYF
>TRBV27|.|TRBJ1-2
CASRTRDTGPVGYTF
>TRBV6-5|TRBD1|TRBJ1-4
CASSYSGTGDEKLFF
>TRBV19|TRBD1|TRBJ2-7
CASSMSIRTGVEQYF
>TRBV18|TRBD1|TRBJ1-1
CASSVTGALNTEAFF
>TRBV4-1|TRBD1|TRBJ2-1
CASSHDSQGGEQFF
>TRBV6-6|TRBD1|TRBJ1-2
CASSWGQGDRNYGYTF
>TRBV5-1|.|TRBJ2-1
CASSLGWLSYNEQFF
>TRBV12-3/TRBV12-4|.|TRBJ1-2
CASSLGGQVTF
>TRBV5-6|.|TRBJ1-2
CASSVDLNYGYTF
>TRBV5-1|TRBD1|TRBJ2-5
CASGIGQGGQETQYF
>TRBV7-9|TRBD1|TRBJ2-3
CASSLAGTGADTQYF
>TRBV5-5|.|TRBJ1-1
CASSLLGREQGLNTEAFF
>TRBV5-1|TRBD2|TRBJ2-5
CASSLRGGTSGTPETQYF
>TRBV4-1|TRBD1|TRBJ1-6
CASSQEKDRRNSPLHF
>TRBV4-1|.|TRBJ1-2
CASSQDLFGVTNYGYTF
>TRBV11-2|.|TRBJ1-2
CASSSDGRNYGYTF
>TRBV4-2|TRBD2|TRBJ2-3
CASSYSGLGATDTQYF
>TRBV6-5|.|TRBJ1-1
CASSYLGTYSNTEAFF
>TRBV24-1|TRBD2|TRBJ2-1
CATSEGASGRLNEQFF
>TRBV11-2|.|TRBJ1-4
CASSLAFDSYEKLFF
>TRBV10-3|.|TRBJ1-1
CAISEEDNTEAFF
>TRBV28|.|TRBJ1-3
CASRSQGNTIYF
>TRBV27|.|TRBJ1-1
CASSSLWTDTNTEAFF
>TRBV4-2|TRBD1|TRBJ1-4
CASSPETGGSGEKLFF
>TRBV4-1|TRBD1|TRBJ1-2
CASSQAPGQELYGYTF
>TRBV2|TRBD1|TRBJ1-3
CASRNPGQVSGNTIYF
>TRBV19|.|TRBJ2-7
CASTPEGEQYF
>TRBV27|.|TRBJ2-2
CASSLSGGELFF
>TRBV7-3|.|TRBJ2-7
CASSYQGGAYEQYF
>TRBV7-6|.|TRBJ2-2
CASKNERMNTGELFF